The subject of this entry is one T cell receptor beta chain. Its antigen is unknown. These data originate in a study of graft-versus-host responses after intestinal transplantation. TCRdb's table, derived via immunoSEQ multiplex PCR, lists solely in-frame clones and lacks some. The data show fewer than 85,000 clones, with over 85% seen just once and around 0.57% held by the top ten. Germline assignment: CDR1 LNHNV and CDR2 YYDKDF (reference sequence). The length of the CDR3 is 15 residues. Germline trimming cut 3 bases from V and 0 bases from J; bases unmatched to any gene: 4. Study conclusions and caveats: Recipient marrow harbored GvH clones, some of which surfaced first in ileum or blood. Graft-donor T cell macrochimerism coincided with high graft-versus-host to host-versus-graft clonal ratios in allografts.

The TCR was taken from a human donor who received an intestinal transplant. The sample was unstimulated CD8+ T cells sorted from spleen or lymph node cells, taken before intestinal transplant. V and J are TRBV15 and TRBJ2-7; 8 nucleotides match TRBD1. In DNA form, the CDR3 reads TGTGCCACCAGCAGGGACAGGGTCAACTCCTACGAGCAGTACTTC. This translates into CATSRDRVNSYEQYF.